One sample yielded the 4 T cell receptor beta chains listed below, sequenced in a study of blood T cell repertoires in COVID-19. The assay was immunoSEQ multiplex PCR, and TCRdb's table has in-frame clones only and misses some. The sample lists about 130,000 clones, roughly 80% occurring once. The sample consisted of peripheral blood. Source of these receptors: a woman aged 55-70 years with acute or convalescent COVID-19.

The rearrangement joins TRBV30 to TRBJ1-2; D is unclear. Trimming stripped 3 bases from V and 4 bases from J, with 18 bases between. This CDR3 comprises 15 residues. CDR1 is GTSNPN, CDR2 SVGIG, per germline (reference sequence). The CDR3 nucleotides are TGTGCCTGGAGGAGGGCCCAAGGGCTTACCTATGGCTACACCTTC. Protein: CAWRRAQGLTYGYTF.

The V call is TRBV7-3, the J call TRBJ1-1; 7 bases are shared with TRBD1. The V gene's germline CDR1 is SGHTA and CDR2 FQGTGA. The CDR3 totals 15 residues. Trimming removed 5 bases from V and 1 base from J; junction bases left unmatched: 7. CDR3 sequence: CASSHSGGRNTEAFF. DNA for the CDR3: TGTGCCAGCAGCCACTCAGGGGGACGGAACACTGAAGCTTTCTTT.

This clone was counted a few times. CDR3 sequence: CASSVEGATSGNTIYF. Written as DNA, the CDR3 is TGTGCCAGCAGCGTAGAGGGGGCTACCTCTGGAAACACCATATATTTT. This chain links TRBV9 with TRBJ1-3, with 7 bases aligning to TRBD1. V lost 0 bases to trimming and J lost 0 bases; unmatched junction nucleotides: 3. Per the germline V gene, CDR1 is SGDLS and CDR2 is YYNGEE. CDR3 length: 16 residues.

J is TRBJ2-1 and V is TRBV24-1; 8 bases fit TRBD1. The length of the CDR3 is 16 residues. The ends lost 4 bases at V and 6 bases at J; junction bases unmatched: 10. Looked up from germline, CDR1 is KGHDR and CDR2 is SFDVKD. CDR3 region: CATSDRTGNVGNEQFF. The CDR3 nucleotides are TGTGCCACCAGTGACAGGACAGGGAATGTGGGCAATGAGCAGTTCTTC.